These 16 T cell receptor beta chains came from one sample sequenced in a study of circulating and synovial CD4+ cells in juvenile arthritis. Some clones are missing from TCRdb's copy, which holds only in-frame ones; the method was immunoSEQ multiplex PCR. The table records about 30,000 clones, roughly 93% of them present only once. Sequenced material: CD4+ T cells from blood. The receptors here all came from a human donor with juvenile idiopathic arthritis.

CDR3 residues: CAWMNGNYGYTF. The CDR3 coding sequence is TGTGCCTGGATGAACGGGAACTATGGCTACACCTTC. This chain joins TRBV30 and TRBJ1-2; D ambiguous. This CDR3 comprises 12 residues. Trimming cost V 4 bases and J 2 bases, with 8 bases left between them. In germline, CDR1 is GTSNPN, CDR2 SVGIG (reference sequence). The full variable domain, in which reference TRBV30 and TRBJ1-2 provide the parts outside the CDR3, is SQTIHQWPATLVQPVGSPLSLECTVEGTSNPNLYWYRQAAGRGLQLLFYSVGIGQISSEVPQNLSASRPQDRQFILSSKKLLLSDSGFYLCAWMNGNYGYTFGSGTRLTVV.

The rearrangement uses TRBV11-2 and TRBJ2-3; the D is unclear. Germline CDR1 and CDR2: SGHAT and FQNNGV. The CDR3 contains 13 residues. V was clipped by 2 bases and J by 4 bases, with 7 bases between them. CDR3 in amino acids: CASSLRVADTQYF. The CDR3 DNA reads TGTGCCAGCAGCTTAAGAGTAGCAGATACGCAGTATTTT.

This sequence joins TRBV9 and TRBJ2-5; a possible D gene is TRBD2 (5 bases). This CDR3 is 14 amino acids long. Germline CDR1 is SGDLS and CDR2 is YYNGEE. V was pared by 4 bases and J by 6 bases, with 16 bases between. CDR3: CASSPRLEGKTQYF. CDR3 nucleotide sequence: TGTGCCAGCAGCCCCCGCCTTGAGGGAAAGACCCAGTACTTC.

This chain connects TRBV2 to TRBJ2-7, with D tentatively TRBD2 (5 bases). CDR3 size: 14 residues. Germline V gene lookup returns CDR1 SNHLY and CDR2 FYNNEI. V lost 6 bases and J 2 bases, leaving 14 bases between the germline ends. The CDR3 DNA sequence: TGTGCCAGCAGAACGACCGGGGTAGCCTACGAGCAGTACTTC. It specifies CASRTTGVAYEQYF.

This rearrangement joins TRBV28 to TRBJ1-1; D gene ambiguous. The CDR3 spans 17 residues. In germline, CDR1 is MDHEN, CDR2 SYDVKM. V gave up 5 bases and J gave up 0 bases, with 19 bases separating them. The CDR3 region has the DNA TGTGCCAGCAGTAAGTACCCCATCACCACTCTGAACACTGAAGCTTTCTTT. Translation gives CASSKYPITTLNTEAFF.

This clone has more than one count but fewer than ten. V usage is TRBV2 and J usage is TRBJ2-3, with 8 bases matching TRBD2. The CDR3 loop spans 16 amino acids. With V trimmed by 3 bases and J by 4 bases, 9 bases remained unmatched. CDR1 is SNHLY and CDR2 is FYNNEI in the germline V gene. CDR3: CASSDNSGRSADTQYF. CDR3 nucleotides: TGTGCCAGCAGTGACAACAGCGGGAGATCGGCAGATACGCAGTATTTT.

V and J are TRBV6-5 and TRBJ1-1; 7 bases fit TRBD1. The trim removed 5 bases at V and 4 bases at J, leaving 10 bases unmatched. CDR1 MNHEY and CDR2 SVGAGI come from the germline V gene. The length of the CDR3 is 15 residues. CDR3 region: CASSQRQGGGTEAFF. The CDR3 DNA follows: TGTGCCAGCAGTCAAAGACAGGGCGGCGGCACTGAAGCTTTCTTT.

This chain links TRBV19 with TRBJ2-1, with D possibly matching TRBD1 (6 bases). CDR1 is LNHDA and CDR2 is SQIVND in the germline V gene (reference sequence). The germline V and J ends were trimmed by 7 bases and 4 bases, with 8 bases remaining between them. The CDR3 totals 12 residues. The CDR3 DNA follows: TGTGCCAGTACAGACAGGTACAATGAGCAGTTCTTC. The encoded protein is CASTDRYNEQFF.

The chain uses TRBV5-1 and TRBJ1-2; TRBD1 is a possible D gene (6 bases). CDR3 length equals 15 residues. The V gene's germline CDR1 is SGHRS and CDR2 YFSETQ. V was shortened by 6 bases and J by 1 base, with 16 bases between the two germline ends. The CDR3, as DNA: TGCGCCAGCACCCCGGACAGCTGGTATAACTATGGCTACACCTTC. Protein sequence: CASTPDSWYNYGYTF.

This sequence joins TRBV28 and TRBJ2-7; D gene unclear. The CDR3 spans 12 residues. The ends were cut back, 6 bases at V and 3 bases at J, with 9 bases in the middle. Germline assignment: CDR1 MDHEN and CDR2 SYDVKM. CDR3 protein: CASRKPSYEQYF. In DNA, the CDR3 is TGTGCCAGCAGGAAACCTAGCTACGAGCAGTACTTC.

As regards this clone: One end of the junction is discordant with germline, which a read error may explain. The chain carries TRBV4-1 and TRBJ2-6, with 12 bases identical to TRBD2. The CDR3 loop spans 19 amino acids. Germline V CDR1 and CDR2: MGHRA, YSYEKL. CDR3 residues: CASSPAPGLAGLGANVLAF. CDR3 nucleotide sequence: TGCGCCAGCAGCCCAGCACCGGGACTAGCGGGTCTGGGGGCCAACGTCCTGGCTTTC.

The chain combines TRBV7-3 with TRBJ2-2; maybe TRBD2 (6 bases). Germline V gene lookup returns CDR1 SGHTA and CDR2 FQGTGA. The ends were cut back, 1 base at V and 4 bases at J, with 16 bases in the middle. This CDR3 region has 17 residues. CDR3 sequence reads: CASSLKVGGRTTGELFF. The CDR3 bases are TGTGCCAGCAGCTTAAAGGTCGGAGGGAGGACCACCGGGGAGCTGTTTTTT.

CDR3 region: CASSLARTGPLYEQYF. Written as DNA, the CDR3 is TGTGCCAGCAGTTTGGCCCGGACAGGGCCCTTATACGAGCAGTACTTC. The rearrangement joins TRBV28 to TRBJ2-5; 8 bases align to TRBD1. The J call is in doubt because the DNA end fits TRBJ2-7 better. Looked up from germline, CDR1 is MDHEN and CDR2 is SYDVKM. The CDR3 runs 16 residues.

This clone appeared a single time. The chain combines TRBV4-1 with TRBJ1-1; D not resolved. Germline CDR1 is MGHRA and CDR2 is YSYEKL. The CDR3 has 15 amino acids. V shed 0 bases and J shed 4 bases, with 12 bases lying between them. The CDR3 DNA sequence: TGCGCCAGCAGCCAAGAAAAACGCCCAGGCACTGAAGCTTTCTTT. Translated: CASSQEKRPGTEAFF.

The chain links TRBV28 to TRBJ1-5, with 7 bases identical to TRBD1. V gave up 7 bases and J gave up 7 bases; unmatched junction bases: 13. This CDR3 is built from 15 residues. In germline, CDR1 is MDHEN, CDR2 SYDVKM. In nucleotides, the CDR3 is TGTGCCAGCAACTCTCCAGGGGGGAGTTGGCAGCCCCAGCATTTT. It encodes CASNSPGGSWQPQHF.

The chain uses TRBV18 and TRBJ2-2; D remains unclear. Trimming pared 3 bases from V and 6 bases from J, leaving 5 bases between. The length of the CDR3 is 12 residues. CDR1 and CDR2 from the germline V gene are KGHSH and LQKENI. The CDR3 is CASSPSAGELFF. In DNA, the CDR3 is TGTGCCAGCTCACCGAGTGCCGGGGAGCTGTTTTTT.